The T cell receptor (beta chain) described here comes from a study of Ad26.COV2.S vaccination and SARS-CoV-2 variants. Overall study findings and caveats: People who got the vaccine or the placebo had similar non-spike TCR breadth. Substantial breadth in spike-specific CD8+ and CD4+ T cell responses was reportedly seen after vaccination. While placebo recipients had lower spike-specific TCR breadth, vaccine recipients had more.

As concerns this clone: Its matching antigen is unknown.

The repertoire was sequenced with immunoSEQ multiplex PCR; TCRdb's copy has only in-frame clones and lacks some. The sample has 87,000 or so clones; less than 85% are singletons. The sample consisted of peripheral blood, taken after recovery from COVID-19. The origin of this receptor is a human donor who had recovered from COVID-19.

CDR3: CASSLGMTEAFF. Written as DNA, the CDR3 is TGTGCCAGCAGCTTGGGGATGACTGAAGCTTTCTTT. The chain employs TRBV5-6 and TRBJ1-1; D gene unclear. The V gene's germline CDR1 is SGHDT and CDR2 YYEEEE. Trimming left V 0 bases short and J 5 bases short, with 5 bases between. The CDR3 is 12 residues long.